This passage covers 7 T cell receptor beta chains from one sample sequenced in a study of blood T cell repertoires in COVID-19 (TCRdb year 2020). The library was obtained by the immunoSEQ multiplex PCR assay. Sourced from immuneACCESS, this table was stored by TCRdb with only in-frame sequences that have V and J called. A share of the clones is absent; for the studies checked, an unresolved V gene accounts for under half, and the remainder has no known explanation. For this sample the table gives about 68,000 clones, of which roughly 87% were detected only once. The ten largest clones represent roughly 3.1% of the sample. Sequenced: peripheral blood. These receptors all stem from a woman aged 45-65 years with COVID-19, enrolled during active disease.

This clone was observed a few times. The gene calls are TRBV19 and TRBJ2-5; the D is unclear. The CDR3 has 15 amino acids. The ends were cut back, 7 bases at V and 5 bases at J, with 20 bases in the middle. Looked up from germline, CDR1 is LNHDA and CDR2 is SQIVND (reference sequence). CDR3 residues: CASTLSPEEHETQYF. Written as DNA, the CDR3 is TGTGCCAGTACCCTATCCCCAGAGGAACACGAGACCCAGTACTTC.

The J gene is TRBJ2-7, the V gene TRBV11-2; TRBD1 might be the D (6 bases). CDR3 length equals 13 residues. The germline CDR1 and CDR2 sequences are SGHAT and FQNNGV. V lost 8 bases and J 2 bases, leaving 13 bases between the germline ends. The chain's CDR3 is CASRRDKAYEQYF. CDR3 nucleotides: TGTGCCAGCCGACGGGACAAAGCCTACGAGCAGTACTTC.

This chain uses TRBV6-6 with TRBJ2-7, with D maybe TRBD2 (6 bases). The V gene's germline CDR1 is MNHNY and CDR2 SVGAGI (reference sequence). The CDR3 sequence is 15 residues long. V dropped 1 base and J dropped 2 bases, with 12 bases sitting between them. The CDR3 bases are TGTGCCAGCAGTTACTACCCCGGGACTCCCTACGAGCAGTACTTC. Amino acid sequence: CASSYYPGTPYEQYF.

Concerning this clone itself: Sequence at one end of the junction differs from germline and may be a read error. The chain couples TRBV30 to TRBJ2-4; D remains ambiguous. This CDR3 contains 11 residues. The germline CDR1 and CDR2 sequences are GTSNPN and SVGIG (reference sequence). CDR3 amino acids: CAWSVNGIQYF. The CDR3 coding sequence is TGTGCCTGGAGTGTAAATGGCATTCAGTATTTC.

The chain couples TRBV4-1 to TRBJ2-1; 9 bases fit TRBD2. Germline values: CDR1 MGHRA, CDR2 YSYEKL. The CDR3 is 14 residues long. After removal of 6 bases from V and 5 bases from J, the junction contained 5 bases not matched to a gene. The CDR3 nucleotides read TGCGCCAGCAGGGGGCTAGCGGGGCACAATGAGCAGTTCTTC. This translates into CASRGLAGHNEQFF.

The chain is built from TRBV9 and TRBJ2-7; TRBD2 aligns across 9 bases. The germline gives CDR1 SGDLS, CDR2 YYNGEE. V was clipped by 0 bases and J by 2 bases; unmatched bases: 3. The length of the CDR3 is 15 residues. CDR3 sequence: CASSVGLAGAYEQYF. DNA of the CDR3: TGTGCCAGCAGCGTAGGTTTAGCGGGGGCCTACGAGCAGTACTTC.

The chain couples TRBV10-3 to TRBJ2-7; TRBD2 matches 11 bases. Looked up from germline, CDR1 is ENHRY and CDR2 is SYGVKD. The CDR3 loop spans 16 amino acids. J lost 5 bases, V lost 5 bases, and 11 bases had no gene match. The CDR3 loop reads CAISTRLAGGGDEQYF. CDR3 sequence (DNA): TGTGCCATCAGTACTAGGCTAGCGGGAGGAGGGGACGAGCAGTACTTC.